This T cell receptor beta chain was retrieved from a study of blood T cell repertoires in COVID-19. Across the study: Whether acute or convalescent, the COVID-19 samples came from the United States, Italy and Spain. The analysed material was cDNA or gDNA that came from T cells, B-cell-depleted T cells, or PBMCs.

The method was immunoSEQ multiplex PCR; TCRdb's version includes in-frame clones alone and lacks a portion of them. This sample has nearly 45,000 clones, with about 85% found just once. The CDR3 spans 14 residues. V was clipped by 1 base and J by 5 bases, with 11 bases between them. CDR1 is MNHEY, CDR2 SMNVEV, per germline (reference sequence). The chain is built from TRBV27 and TRBJ2-5; D gene unclear. The sequencing sample was made of peripheral blood. The TCR originated in a woman of 80 years or more in a cohort sampled during active or convalescent COVID-19. The CDR3 DNA reads TGTGCCAGCAGTTTATTGGGCGAAATGGAGACCCAGTACTTC. Translating gives CASSLLGEMETQYF.